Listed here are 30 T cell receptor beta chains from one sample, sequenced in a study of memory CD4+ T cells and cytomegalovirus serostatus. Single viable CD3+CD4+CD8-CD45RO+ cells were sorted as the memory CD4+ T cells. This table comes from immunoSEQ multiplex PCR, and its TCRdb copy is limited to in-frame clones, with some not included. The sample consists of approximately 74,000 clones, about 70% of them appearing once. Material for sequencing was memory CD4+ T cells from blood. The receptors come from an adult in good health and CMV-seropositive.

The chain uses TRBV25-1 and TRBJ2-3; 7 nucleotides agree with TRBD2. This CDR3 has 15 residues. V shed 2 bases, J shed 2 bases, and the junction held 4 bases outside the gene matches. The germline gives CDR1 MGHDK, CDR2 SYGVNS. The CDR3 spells CASSEDTSATDTQYF. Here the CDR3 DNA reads TGTGCCAGCAGTGAAGACACTAGCGCCACAGATACGCAGTATTTT.

The CDR3 DNA reads TGTGCCAGCAGCTTCGGACAGGGGGGAGGTGAAGCTTTCTTT. Amino acids: CASSFGQGGGEAFF. The rearrangement joins TRBV9 to TRBJ1-1; TRBD1 agrees at 10 bases. Germline lookup yields CDR1 SGDLS and CDR2 YYNGEE. There are 14 residues in the CDR3. Trimming took 4 bases from V and 7 from J; bases not matched to a gene: 7.

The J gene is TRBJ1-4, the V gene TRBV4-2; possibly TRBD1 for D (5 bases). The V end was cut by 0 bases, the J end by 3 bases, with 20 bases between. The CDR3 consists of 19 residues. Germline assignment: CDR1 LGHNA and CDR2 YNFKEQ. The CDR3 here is CASSQDLRDGSSANEKLFF. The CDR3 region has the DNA TGTGCCAGCAGCCAAGATCTCAGGGATGGTTCTTCGGCTAATGAAAAACTGTTTTTT.

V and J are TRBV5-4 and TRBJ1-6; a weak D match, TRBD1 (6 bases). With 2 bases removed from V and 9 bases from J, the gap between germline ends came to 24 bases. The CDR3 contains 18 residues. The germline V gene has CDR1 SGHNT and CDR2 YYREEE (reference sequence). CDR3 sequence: CASSFLGSSGGRSSPLHF. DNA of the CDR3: TGTGCCAGCAGCTTTCTGGGTTCGAGCGGGGGGCGGAGTTCACCCCTCCACTTT.

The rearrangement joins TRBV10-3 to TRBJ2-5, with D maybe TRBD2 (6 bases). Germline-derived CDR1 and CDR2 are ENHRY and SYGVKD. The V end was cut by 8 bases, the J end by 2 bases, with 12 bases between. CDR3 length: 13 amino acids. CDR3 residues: CAIRSGDQETQYF. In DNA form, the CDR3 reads TGTGCCATCCGTAGCGGAGATCAAGAGACCCAGTACTTC.

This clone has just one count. The CDR3 sequence is CASSLRDIPEAFF. For the CDR3, the DNA is TGTGCCAGCAGCTTAAGGGACATCCCTGAAGCTTTCTTT. The chain uses TRBV7-2 and TRBJ1-1; weak D call: TRBD1 (6 bases). This CDR3 comprises 13 residues. Trimming left V 2 bases short and J 6 bases short, with 10 bases between. Germline V gene sequence: CDR1 SGHTA, CDR2 FQGNSA.

The CDR3 sequence: CASSLGQRRGEQFF. DNA for the CDR3: TGTGCCAGCAGCTTAGGCCAGCGCCGGGGTGAGCAGTTCTTC. The V and J genes are TRBV7-6 and TRBJ2-1; D is possibly TRBD2 (5 bases). This CDR3 region has 14 residues. Germline V gives CDR1 SGHVS, CDR2 FNYEAQ. Trimming left V 1 base short and J 9 bases short, with 13 bases between.

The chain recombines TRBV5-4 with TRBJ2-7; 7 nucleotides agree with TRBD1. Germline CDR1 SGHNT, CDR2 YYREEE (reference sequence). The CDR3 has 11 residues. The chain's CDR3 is CASSLEGQTLV. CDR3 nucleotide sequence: TGTGCCAGCAGCTTGGAGGGACAGACCCTCGTC.

CDR3 sequence reads: CASSQDPTTTTGELFF. The CDR3 nucleotides read TGCGCCAGCAGCCAAGATCCGACGACGACCACCGGGGAGCTGTTTTTT. V is TRBV4-1 and J is TRBJ2-2; D unclear. Germline V lookup: CDR1 MGHRA, CDR2 YSYEKL. V lost 0 bases to trimming and J lost 4 bases, with 12 bases between them. The CDR3 runs 16 residues.

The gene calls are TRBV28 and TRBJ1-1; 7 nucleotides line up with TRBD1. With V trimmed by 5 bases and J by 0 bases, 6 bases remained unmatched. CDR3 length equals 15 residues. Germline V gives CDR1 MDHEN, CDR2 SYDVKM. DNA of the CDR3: TGTGCCAGCAGTAGGACAGGTCCTGTGAACACTGAAGCTTTCTTT. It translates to CASSRTGPVNTEAFF.

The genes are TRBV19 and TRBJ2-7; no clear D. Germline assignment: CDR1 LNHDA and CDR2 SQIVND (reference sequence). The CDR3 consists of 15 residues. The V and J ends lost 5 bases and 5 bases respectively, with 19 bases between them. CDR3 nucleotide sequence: TGTGCCAGTAGTGGGATCGCGGCGCTGGACGACGAGCAGTACTTC. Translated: CASSGIAALDDEQYF.

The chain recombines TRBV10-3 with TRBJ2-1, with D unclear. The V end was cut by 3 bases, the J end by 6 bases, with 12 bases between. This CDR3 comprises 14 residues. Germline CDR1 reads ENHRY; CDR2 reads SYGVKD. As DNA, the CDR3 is TGTGCCATCAGTGATGACTTGACGGGCAATGAGCAGTTCTTC. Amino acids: CAISDDLTGNEQFF.

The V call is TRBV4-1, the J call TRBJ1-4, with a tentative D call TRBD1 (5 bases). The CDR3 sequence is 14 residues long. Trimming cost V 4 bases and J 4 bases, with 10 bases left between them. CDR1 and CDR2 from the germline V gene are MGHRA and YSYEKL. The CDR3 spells CASSRDGLNEKLFF. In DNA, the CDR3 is TGCGCCAGCAGCCGGGACGGCCTTAATGAAAAACTGTTTTTT.

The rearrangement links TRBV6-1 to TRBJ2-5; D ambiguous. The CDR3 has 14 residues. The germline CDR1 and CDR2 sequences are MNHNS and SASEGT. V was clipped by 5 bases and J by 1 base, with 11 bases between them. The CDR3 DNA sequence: TGTGCCAGCAGTTATTCCGCAGCCCAAGAGACCCAGTACTTC. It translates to CASSYSAAQETQYF.

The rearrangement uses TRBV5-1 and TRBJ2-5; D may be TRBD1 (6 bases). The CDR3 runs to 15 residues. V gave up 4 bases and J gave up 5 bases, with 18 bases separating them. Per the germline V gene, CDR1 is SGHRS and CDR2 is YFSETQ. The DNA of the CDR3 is TGCGCCAGCAGCAAGGCCGACACAGGGCGGGAGACCCAGTACTTC. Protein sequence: CASSKADTGRETQYF.

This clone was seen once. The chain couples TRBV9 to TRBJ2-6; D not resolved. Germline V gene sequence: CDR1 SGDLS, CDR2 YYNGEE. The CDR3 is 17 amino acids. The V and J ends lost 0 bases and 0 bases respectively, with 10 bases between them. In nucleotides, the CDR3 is TGTGCCAGCAGCGTAGGAAGGCCACCCTCTGGGGCCAACGTCCTGACTTTC. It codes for CASSVGRPPSGANVLTF.

The DNA of the CDR3 is TGTGCCAGCAGTCACCCCGACAGGGTAACTGAAGCTTTCTTT. Translation gives CASSHPDRVTEAFF. The chain links TRBV6-5 to TRBJ1-1; 7 bases agree with TRBD1. From germline, CDR1 is MNHEY and CDR2 SVGAGI. After removal of 5 bases from V and 5 bases from J, the junction contained 8 bases not matched to a gene. The CDR3 totals 14 residues.

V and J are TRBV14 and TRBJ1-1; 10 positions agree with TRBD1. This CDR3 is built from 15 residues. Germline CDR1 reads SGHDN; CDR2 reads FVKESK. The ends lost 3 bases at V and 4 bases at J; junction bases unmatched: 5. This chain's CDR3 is CASSQRTGGVTEAFF. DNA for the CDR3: TGTGCCAGCAGCCAGAGGACAGGGGGTGTCACTGAAGCTTTCTTT.

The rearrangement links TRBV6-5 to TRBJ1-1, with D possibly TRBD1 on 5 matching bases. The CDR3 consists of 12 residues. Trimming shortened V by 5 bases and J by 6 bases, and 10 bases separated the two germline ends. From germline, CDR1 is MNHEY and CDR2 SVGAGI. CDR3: CASSPQGAEAFF. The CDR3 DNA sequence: TGTGCCAGCAGTCCTCAGGGCGCTGAAGCTTTCTTT.

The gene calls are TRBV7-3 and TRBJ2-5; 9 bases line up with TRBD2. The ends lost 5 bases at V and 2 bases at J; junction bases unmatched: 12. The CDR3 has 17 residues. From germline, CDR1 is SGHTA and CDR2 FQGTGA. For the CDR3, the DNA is TGTGCCAGCAGCCTAAGCGCGAGCGGGAGGCCTCAAGAGACCCAGTACTTC. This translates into CASSLSASGRPQETQYF.

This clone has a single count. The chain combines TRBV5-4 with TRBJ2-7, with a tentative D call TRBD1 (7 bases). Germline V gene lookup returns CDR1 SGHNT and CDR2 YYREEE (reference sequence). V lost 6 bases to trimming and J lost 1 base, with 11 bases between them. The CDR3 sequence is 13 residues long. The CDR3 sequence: CASTPGGSYEQYF. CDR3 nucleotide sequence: TGTGCCAGCACCCCAGGGGGGTCCTACGAGCAGTACTTC.

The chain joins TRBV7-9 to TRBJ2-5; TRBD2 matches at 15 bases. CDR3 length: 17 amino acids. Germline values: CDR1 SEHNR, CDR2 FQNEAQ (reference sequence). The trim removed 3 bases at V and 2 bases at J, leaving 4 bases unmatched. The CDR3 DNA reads TGTGCCAGCAGCTTGGGGACTAGCGGGAGGTTTCAAGAGACCCAGTACTTC. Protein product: CASSLGTSGRFQETQYF.

CDR3 amino acids: CSATLGQGSTDTQYF. DNA of the CDR3: TGCAGCGCAACCTTGGGACAGGGGAGCACAGATACGCAGTATTTT. The chain joins TRBV29-1 to TRBJ2-3; 10 bases align to TRBD1. There are 15 residues in the CDR3. V lost 7 bases to trimming and J lost 0 bases; unmatched junction nucleotides: 7. The germline V gene encodes CDR1 SQVTM and CDR2 ANQGSEA.

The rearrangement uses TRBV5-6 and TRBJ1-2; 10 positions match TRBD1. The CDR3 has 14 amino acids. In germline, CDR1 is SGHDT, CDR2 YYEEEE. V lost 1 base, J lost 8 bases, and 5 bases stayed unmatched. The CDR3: CASSLLGTGAGYTF. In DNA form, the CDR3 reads TGTGCCAGCAGCTTGCTGGGGACAGGGGCCGGCTACACCTTC.

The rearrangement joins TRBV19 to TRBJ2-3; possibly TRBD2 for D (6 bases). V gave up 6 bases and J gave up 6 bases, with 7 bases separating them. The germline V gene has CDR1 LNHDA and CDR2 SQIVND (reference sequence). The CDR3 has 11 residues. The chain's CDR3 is CASRSGDTQYF. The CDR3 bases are TGTGCCAGTAGGAGCGGGGATACGCAGTATTTT.

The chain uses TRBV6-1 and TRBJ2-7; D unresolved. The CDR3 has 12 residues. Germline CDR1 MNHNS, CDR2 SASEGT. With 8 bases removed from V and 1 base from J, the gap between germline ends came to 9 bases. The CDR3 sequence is CASGQASYEQYF. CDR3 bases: TGTGCCAGCGGTCAAGCTTCCTACGAGCAGTACTTC.

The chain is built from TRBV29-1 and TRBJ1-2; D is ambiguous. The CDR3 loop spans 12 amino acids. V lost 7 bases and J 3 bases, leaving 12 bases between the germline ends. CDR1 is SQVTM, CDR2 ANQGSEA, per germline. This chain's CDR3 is CSGTDGYYGYTF. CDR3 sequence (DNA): TGCAGCGGGACGGACGGCTACTATGGCTACACCTTC.

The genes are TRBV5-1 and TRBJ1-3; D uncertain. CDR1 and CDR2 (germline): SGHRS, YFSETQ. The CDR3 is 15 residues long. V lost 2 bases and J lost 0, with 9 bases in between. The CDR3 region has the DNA TGCGCCAGCAGCTTAAGCAGGAGCTCTGGAAACACCATATATTTT. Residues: CASSLSRSSGNTIYF.

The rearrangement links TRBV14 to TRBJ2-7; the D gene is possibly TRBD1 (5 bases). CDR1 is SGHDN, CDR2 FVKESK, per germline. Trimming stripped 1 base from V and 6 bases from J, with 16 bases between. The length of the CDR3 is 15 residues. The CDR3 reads CASSQGFREKVEQYF. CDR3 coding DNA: TGTGCCAGCAGCCAAGGCTTCAGGGAAAAGGTCGAGCAGTACTTC. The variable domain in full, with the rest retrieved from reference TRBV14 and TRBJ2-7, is EAGVTQFPSHSVIEKGQTVTLRCDPISGHDNLYWYRRVMGKEIKFLLHFVKESKQDESGMPNNRFLAERTGGTYSTLKVQPAELEDSGVYFCASSQGFREKVEQYFGPGTRLTVT.

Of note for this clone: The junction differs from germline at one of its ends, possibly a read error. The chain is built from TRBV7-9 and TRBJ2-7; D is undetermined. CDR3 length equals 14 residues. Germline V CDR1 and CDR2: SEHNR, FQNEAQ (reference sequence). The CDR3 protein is CASSLGGASYAQYF. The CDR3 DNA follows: TGTGCCAGCAGCTTAGGAGGCGCCTCCTACGCGCAGTACTTC.